The 30 T cell receptor beta chains reported below all come from one sample, sequenced in a study of CD8+ T cells in alopecia areata. Investigators isolated RNA and reverse transcribed it into cDNA to act as the sequencing template. Libraries were prepared by immunoSEQ multiplex PCR; TCRdb keeps only in-frame clonotypes and omits some of them. The repertoire consists of 100,000 to 150,000 clones, with around 50% occurring once and the leading ten covering roughly a tenth. The sequencing input was NKG2D-low CD8+ T cells sorted from blood. The receptors were gathered from a human donor with alopecia areata.

The genes are TRBV7-9 and TRBJ1-2; no clear D. Germline V lookup: CDR1 SEHNR, CDR2 FQNEAQ (reference sequence). Trimming shortened V by 5 bases and J by 6 bases, and 7 bases separated the two germline ends. The CDR3 totals 11 residues. Here the CDR3 DNA reads TGTGCCAGCAGCAGGACGGATGGCTACACCTTC. Translating it yields CASSRTDGYTF.

This clone occurred many times. J is TRBJ2-2 and V is TRBV6-5; 7 nucleotides match TRBD1. V was pared by 5 bases and J by 1 base, with 4 bases of the junction left unmatched. There are 15 residues in the CDR3. In germline, CDR1 is MNHEY, CDR2 SVGAGI. CDR3 in DNA: TGTGCCAGCAGTACCGGGACAGTGAACACCGGGGAGCTGTTTTTT. Translated: CASSTGTVNTGELFF.

This chain joins TRBV28 and TRBJ2-7, with TRBD1 identical over 8 bases. The CDR3 contains 14 residues. Germline CDR1 is MDHEN and CDR2 is SYDVKM. V lost 9 bases to trimming and J lost 2 bases; unmatched junction nucleotides: 9. The CDR3 coding sequence is TGTGCCAGTTGCGGACAGGGCGTAACCTACGAGCAGTACTTC. Translation gives CASCGQGVTYEQYF.

This clone turned up a few times. The rearrangement uses TRBV5-4 and TRBJ2-5, with D perhaps given as TRBD1 or TRBD2 (5 bases each). This CDR3 comprises 16 residues. The germline gives CDR1 SGHNT, CDR2 YYREEE (reference sequence). V lost 3 bases and J 3 bases, leaving 18 bases between the germline ends. DNA for the CDR3: TGTGCCAGCAGCTCACTCTCCGGGACCCCAGAAGAGACCCAGTACTTC. Encoded protein: CASSSLSGTPEETQYF.

Comment on this clone: Other nucleotide sequences in the sample specify the same CDR3. The J gene is TRBJ2-1, the V gene TRBV27; TRBD2 matches at 11 bases. The CDR3 is 15 residues long. Germline CDR1 MNHEY, CDR2 SMNVEV (reference sequence). J lost 3 bases, V lost 2 bases, and 0 bases had no gene match. CDR3: CASSLGLAGYNEQFF. The DNA of the CDR3 is TGTGCCAGCAGTTTAGGACTAGCGGGCTACAATGAGCAGTTCTTC.

This clone was seen a handful of times. The V call is TRBV29-1, the J call TRBJ2-7; TRBD2 matches 10 bases. Trimming cost V 7 bases and J 2 bases; bases outside gene matches: 8. This CDR3 spans 14 amino acids. Looked up from germline, CDR1 is SQVTM and CDR2 is ANQGSEA. In nucleotides, the CDR3 is TGCAGCGGGCTGACTAGCGGGTCCCCCTACGAGCAGTACTTC. This translates into CSGLTSGSPYEQYF.

The table lists this clone with a few counts. V and J are TRBV7-9 and TRBJ2-7, with 12 positions matching TRBD1. This CDR3 is built from 17 residues. Trimming at V came to 4 bases and at J to 6 bases, leaving 13 bases not matched to a gene. Germline CDR1 and CDR2: SEHNR and FQNEAQ (reference sequence). The CDR3 DNA is TGTGCCAGCAGCTACACCGGGACAGGGGGCTCTCTGGGCGAGCAGTACTTC. Translated: CASSYTGTGGSLGEQYF.

The chain links TRBV29-1 to TRBJ2-3; no definite D call. The CDR3 length is 10 residues. The germline gives CDR1 SQVTM, CDR2 ANQGSEA. Deletions cut 6 bases from V and 10 bases from J, with 11 bases between. The CDR3 nucleotides read TGCAGCGTATTGGACCGGGCGCAGTATTTT. Protein sequence: CSVLDRAQYF.

This clone was seen a handful of times. V usage is TRBV6-5 and J usage is TRBJ1-1; 11 bases align to TRBD1. This CDR3 comprises 13 residues. Trimming removed 2 bases from V and 10 bases from J; junction bases left unmatched: 3. From germline, CDR1 is MNHEY and CDR2 SVGAGI. The CDR3 loop is CASSYGTGGLAFF. The CDR3 coding sequence is TGTGCCAGCAGTTACGGGACAGGGGGTCTAGCTTTCTTT.

The CDR3 nucleotides read TGTGCCAGCAGTTACCTTGGGGCAGAGAACACTGAAGCTTTCTTT. This encodes CASSYLGAENTEAFF. The J gene is TRBJ1-1, the V gene TRBV6-5; tentatively, D is TRBD1 (5 bases). The length of the CDR3 is 15 residues. The V and J ends lost 2 bases and 1 base respectively, with 11 bases between them. The germline CDR1 and CDR2 sequences are MNHEY and SVGAGI.

In its sample, this clone was seen a few times. V and J are TRBV28 and TRBJ2-7, with 9 bases that match TRBD2. V trimming: 8 bases; J trimming: 2 bases; junction bases outside the gene matches: 7. Looked up from germline, CDR1 is MDHEN and CDR2 is SYDVKM. The CDR3 runs 14 residues. The CDR3 nucleotides read TGTGCCAGCGCCCCGCGGGAGGGGGCCTACGAGCAGTACTTC. Its protein is CASAPREGAYEQYF. The complete variable domain, with remaining parts taken from reference TRBV28 and TRBJ2-7, reads DVKVTQSSRYLVKRTGEKVFLECVQDMDHENMFWYRQDPGLGLRLIYFSYDVKMKEKGDIPEGYSVSREKKERFSLILESASTNQTSMYLCASAPREGAYEQYFGPGTRLTVT.

V is TRBV27 and J is TRBJ1-1; D is unclear. The V end lost 0 bases, the J end lost 3 bases, and 5 bases lay between the germline ends. Germline lookup yields CDR1 MNHEY and CDR2 SMNVEV (reference sequence). The CDR3 totals 13 residues. The CDR3 loop is CASSLSLYTEAFF. The DNA for the CDR3 is TGTGCCAGCAGTTTATCGTTGTACACTGAAGCTTTCTTT.

The chain uses TRBV29-1 and TRBJ2-2, with 8 nucleotides matching TRBD2. Germline trimming cut 4 bases from V and 3 bases from J; bases unmatched to any gene: 10. The CDR3 sequence is 16 residues long. Germline CDR1 reads SQVTM; CDR2 reads ANQGSEA. This CDR3 reads CSVVLLAGHYTGELFF. DNA of the CDR3: TGCAGCGTTGTTCTATTAGCGGGACATTACACCGGGGAGCTGTTTTTT.

This rearrangement joins TRBV29-1 to TRBJ2-1, with D perhaps TRBD2 (5 bases). V was cut by 4 bases and J by 9 bases, with 10 bases left in between. Germline loops: CDR1 SQVTM, CDR2 ANQGSEA. This CDR3 spans 11 amino acids. The CDR3 DNA sequence: TGCAGCGTTGCAGTTCGGGGTGAGCAGTTCTTC. It is translated as CSVAVRGEQFF.

This clone was observed a handful of times. As DNA, the CDR3 is TGTGCCAGTAGTAAACCGGGACAGGTACCCTATGGCTACACCTTC. This gives the protein CASSKPGQVPYGYTF. This rearrangement joins TRBV19 to TRBJ1-2, with 8 nucleotides matching TRBD1. Germline V gene lookup returns CDR1 LNHDA and CDR2 SQIVND (reference sequence). J was trimmed by 4 bases and V by 4 bases; bases with no gene match: 8. This CDR3 contains 15 residues.

V usage is TRBV4-3 and J usage is TRBJ2-7, with 14 nucleotides matching TRBD2. CDR1 and CDR2 (germline): LGHNA, YSLEER. With V trimmed by 3 bases and J by 5 bases, 6 bases remained unmatched. The CDR3 is 16 residues long. CDR3 nucleotides: TGCGCCAGCAGCCATGCGACTAGCGGGAGGGAGAACGAGCAGTACTTC. Protein sequence: CASSHATSGRENEQYF.

The sample holds a few counts of this clone. This rearrangement joins TRBV29-1 to TRBJ2-3, with 16 nucleotides matching TRBD2. Germline loops: CDR1 SQVTM, CDR2 ANQGSEA. The ends lost 1 base at V and 4 bases at J; junction bases unmatched: 17. The CDR3 is 21 amino acids. The CDR3 region is CSVEGLSPGLAGGPDPDTQYF. DNA for the CDR3: TGCAGCGTTGAAGGCCTATCTCCGGGACTAGCGGGAGGGCCTGATCCAGATACGCAGTATTTT.

V is TRBV29-1 and J is TRBJ2-1; 8 bases align to TRBD2. The J segment lost 7 bases and the V segment lost 5 bases, leaving 16 bases of the junction unmatched. The CDR3 spans 16 residues. Germline V gene lookup returns CDR1 SQVTM and CDR2 ANQGSEA. DNA of the CDR3: TGCAGCGTTCCGGTGCCCATGGGAGCGGGAGAAAATGAGCAGTTCTTC. This encodes CSVPVPMGAGENEQFF.

This rearrangement joins TRBV29-1 to TRBJ2-3; 9 bases are a match to TRBD1. Per the germline V gene, CDR1 is SQVTM and CDR2 is ANQGSEA. The V gene end was trimmed by 6 bases and the J gene end by 7 bases; junction bases not matched to a gene: 11. The length of the CDR3 is 14 residues. CDR3 nucleotides: TGCAGCGTAGCCGGGACAGGGAGTTCAAATACGCAGTATTTT. Its translation: CSVAGTGSSNTQYF.

The J gene is TRBJ2-4, the V gene TRBV27, with D possibly being TRBD1 (6 bases). Germline V gene data show CDR1 as MNHEY and CDR2 as SMNVEV (reference sequence). The germline V and J ends were trimmed by 4 bases and 8 bases, with 9 bases remaining between them. There are 12 residues in the CDR3. In DNA, the CDR3 is TGTGCCAGCAGTTCAGGGGCGTACATTCAGTACTTC. It codes for CASSSGAYIQYF.

This clone has a handful of counts. The genes are TRBV29-1 and TRBJ2-7, with unresolved D. CDR3 length: 14 residues. The V gene's germline CDR1 is SQVTM and CDR2 ANQGSEA. The V end lost 3 bases, the J end lost 5 bases, and 17 bases lay between the germline ends. The CDR3 DNA follows: TGCAGCGTTGATAAGGAAAAGGAAGTCCACGAGCAGTACTTC. Its protein is CSVDKEKEVHEQYF.

The rearrangement joins TRBV7-6 to TRBJ2-7; 10 bases line up with TRBD2. This CDR3 is built from 14 residues. Germline V lookup: CDR1 SGHVS, CDR2 FNYEAQ. The junction had 4 bases not matched to a gene; V was cut back by 3 bases and J by 5 bases. The CDR3 DNA reads TGTGCCAGCAGCTTGGGCACTAGCGGGGACGAGCAGTACTTC. Translation: CASSLGTSGDEQYF.

Here the CDR3 reads CASSLDGDPTGELFF. For the CDR3, the DNA is TGCGCCAGCAGCTTGGACGGGGACCCCACCGGGGAGCTGTTTTTT. The chain is built from TRBV5-1 and TRBJ2-2, with D possibly called TRBD1 or TRBD2 (5 bases each). Germline values: CDR1 SGHRS, CDR2 YFSETQ. Trimming removed 0 bases from V and 4 bases from J, with 10 bases in between. The CDR3 is 15 residues long.

The chain combines TRBV5-1 with TRBJ2-2; D tentatively fits TRBD1 or TRBD2 (5 bases each). Germline V gives CDR1 SGHRS, CDR2 YFSETQ. The CDR3 covers 13 residues. V lost 5 bases, J lost 6 bases, and 11 bases lay in between. The CDR3 protein is CASSPGPPGELFF. CDR3 nucleotide sequence: TGCGCCAGCAGTCCGGGACCCCCCGGGGAGCTGTTTTTT.

The chain recombines TRBV9 with TRBJ2-3; TRBD1 aligns across 7 bases. The germline V gene encodes CDR1 SGDLS and CDR2 YYNGEE. The V and J ends lost 3 bases and 2 bases, in that order; junction bases with no gene match: 3. CDR3 length: 14 residues. The CDR3 loop is CASSADRYTDTQYF. Here the CDR3 DNA reads TGTGCCAGCAGCGCGGACAGGTACACAGATACGCAGTATTTT.

The chain is built from TRBV29-1 and TRBJ2-3; TRBD2 aligns across 14 bases. The CDR3 has 15 residues. Germline V gene data show CDR1 as SQVTM and CDR2 as ANQGSEA. The V segment lost 1 base and the J segment 9 bases; nucleotides outside the gene matches: 6. CDR3 sequence reads: CSVEVTSGGGLTQYF. The CDR3 coding sequence is TGCAGCGTTGAAGTGACTAGCGGGGGGGGTTTAACGCAGTATTTT.

This clone has just one count. This chain connects TRBV27 to TRBJ2-3, with TRBD2 matching over 9 bases. CDR1 and CDR2 (germline): MNHEY, SMNVEV (reference sequence). The CDR3 is made up of 17 amino acids. Trimming took 2 bases from V and 2 from J; bases not matched to a gene: 8. The CDR3 DNA reads as TGTGCCAGCAGTTTACCCCCGACTAGCGGATACACAGATACGCAGTATTTT. The encoded protein is CASSLPPTSGYTDTQYF.

This clone was found a few times. This chain links TRBV29-1 with TRBJ2-3, with D hard to call. Germline V CDR1 and CDR2: SQVTM, ANQGSEA. V was trimmed by 3 bases and J by 1 base, leaving 11 bases between them. The CDR3 covers 14 residues. The CDR3 is CSVESGPRTDTQYF. The CDR3 DNA reads as TGCAGCGTTGAGTCAGGACCCCGCACAGATACGCAGTATTTT.

This clone was seen a handful of times. V and J are TRBV4-1 and TRBJ2-7; D is perhaps TRBD1 or TRBD2 (6 bases each). With 6 bases removed from V and 1 base from J, the gap between germline ends came to 16 bases. Per germline, CDR1 MGHRA and CDR2 YSYEKL. The CDR3 covers 15 residues. CDR3 nucleotide sequence: TGCGCCAGCAGTAAGACAGGAGGGGGGTCCTACGAGCAGTACTTC. This encodes CASSKTGGGSYEQYF.

This clone turned up a few times. The chain joins TRBV2 to TRBJ2-1; 9 nucleotides align to TRBD1. The CDR3 loop spans 14 amino acids. Germline CDR1 reads SNHLY; CDR2 reads FYNNEI. The ends lost 8 bases at V and 7 bases at J; junction bases unmatched: 9. The CDR3 sequence is CASLRDREGNEQFF. The CDR3 DNA is TGTGCCAGCCTCCGGGACAGGGAGGGTAATGAGCAGTTCTTC. Full variable domain (missing parts from reference TRBV2 and TRBJ2-1): EPEVTQTPSHQVTQMGQEVILRCVPISNHLYFYWYRQILGQKVEFLVSFYNNEISEKSEIFDDQFSVERPDGSNFTLKIRSTKLEDSAMYFCASLRDREGNEQFFGPGTRLTVL.